The rows below give T cell receptor beta chains drawn from one sample of a study of shared clonotypes between healthy human individuals. TCRdb keeps only in-frame clones here, not all; method: immunoSEQ multiplex PCR. Of a few hundred thousand clones listed, around 70% are singletons. Sequences were obtained from memory CD4+ T cells sorted from blood. Receptors were obtained from a man between 25 and 39 years old in good health. Each CDR3 is given with its conserved first and last residue. D genes are given only for firm matches. Size is stated for part of the rows, as once, few or many counts, or as a class when the clone is expanded.

V gene: TRBV7-6; J gene: TRBJ2-3; clone size: NA; D gene: NA; CDR3 DNA: TGTGCCAGCAGCTTAGGTTTGGGCAGGATCACAGATACGCAGTATTTT; CDR3 protein: CASSLGLGRITDTQYF
V gene: TRBV5-1; J gene: TRBJ2-7; clone size: few; D gene: NA; CDR3 DNA: TGCGCCAGCAGCTCTTCGGGACTTTCCTACGAGCAGTACTTC; CDR3 protein: CASSSSGLSYEQYF
V gene: TRBV5-1; J gene: TRBJ2-3; clone size: NA; D gene: NA; CDR3 DNA: TGCGCCAGCAGCTTGGCGGCGAGAGATACGCAGTATTTT; CDR3 protein: CASSLAARDTQYF
V gene: TRBV19; J gene: TRBJ1-1; clone size: once; D gene: NA; CDR3 DNA: TGTGCCAGTAGTACCCGGACACCTAGAAGCACTGAAGCTTTCTTT; CDR3 protein: CASSTRTPRSTEAFF
V gene: TRBV29-1; J gene: TRBJ2-1; clone size: NA; D gene: TRBD1; CDR3 DNA: TGCAGCCATCGGGACAGGGAATCCTACAATGAGCAGTTCTTC; CDR3 protein: CSHRDRESYNEQFF
V gene: TRBV7-2; J gene: TRBJ2-7; clone size: NA; D gene: NA; CDR3 DNA: TGTGCCAGCAGCTTACACTCCCGGGACATACTATCCTACGAGCAGTACTTC; CDR3 protein: CASSLHSRDILSYEQYF
V gene: TRBV5-1; J gene: TRBJ1-1; clone size: few; D gene: NA; CDR3 DNA: TGCGCCAGCAGCTTGGGCGGGACTGGAGCCACTGAAGCTTTCTTT; CDR3 protein: CASSLGGTGATEAFF
V gene: TRBV19; J gene: TRBJ2-1; clone size: NA; D gene: NA; CDR3 DNA: TGTGCCAGTAGTCTCGGGACTCCCGCCTACAATGAGCAGTTCTTC; CDR3 protein: CASSLGTPAYNEQFF
V gene: TRBV7-9; J gene: TRBJ2-3; clone size: NA; D gene: NA; CDR3 DNA: TGTGCCAGCAGCTTATATCTAGGGGGCACAGATACGCAGTATTTT; CDR3 protein: CASSLYLGGTDTQYF
V gene: TRBV7-9; J gene: TRBJ2-2; clone size: NA; D gene: TRBD2; CDR3 DNA: TGTGCCAGCACCTTAAGCGGGAGGGCTCCCCGGGAGCTGTTTTTT; CDR3 protein: CASTLSGRAPRELFF
V gene: TRBV18; J gene: TRBJ1-5; clone size: NA; D gene: NA; CDR3 DNA: TGTGCCAGCTCCCCTGGGACCCAGGCAAATCAGCCCCAGCATTTT; CDR3 protein: CASSPGTQANQPQHF
V gene: TRBV18; J gene: TRBJ2-5; clone size: NA; D gene: NA; CDR3 DNA: TGTGCCAGCTCACCGGCGGCAGAGACCCAGTACTTC; CDR3 protein: CASSPAAETQYF
V gene: TRBV10-1; J gene: TRBJ2-1; clone size: NA; D gene: TRBD2; CDR3 DNA: TGCGCCAGCAGTGGAGCGGGAGTTGGCAATGAGCAGTTCTTC; CDR3 protein: CASSGAGVGNEQFF
V gene: TRBV6-6; J gene: TRBJ1-1; clone size: NA; D gene: NA; CDR3 DNA: TGTGCCACCACTCTTTATCCCGATCTTGAAGCTTTCTTT; CDR3 protein: CATTLYPDLEAFF
V gene: TRBV4-3; J gene: TRBJ2-1; clone size: NA; D gene: TRBD2; CDR3 DNA: TGCGCCAGCAGCCAAGATTTGGGGGGGACCTACAATGAGCAGTTCTTC; CDR3 protein: CASSQDLGGTYNEQFF
V gene: TRBV29-1; J gene: TRBJ2-5; clone size: NA; D gene: NA; CDR3 DNA: TGCAGCGCGTACTCTCGAGAGCGCCAAGAGACCCAGTACTTC; CDR3 protein: CSAYSRERQETQYF
V gene: TRBV11-3; J gene: TRBJ2-1; clone size: NA; D gene: TRBD2; CDR3 DNA: TGTGCCAGCAGCGTTTCTAGCGGGAGAGATGAGCAGTTCTTC; CDR3 protein: CASSVSSGRDEQFF
V gene: TRBV10-3; J gene: TRBJ2-3; clone size: NA; D gene: NA; CDR3 DNA: TGTGCCATCAGTGACGGCGGGGGCACAGATACGCAGTATTTT; CDR3 protein: CAISDGGGTDTQYF
V gene: TRBV6-1; J gene: TRBJ2-3; clone size: once; D gene: NA; CDR3 DNA: TGTGCCCGCGGCGACCCTGACACAGATACGCAGTATTTT; CDR3 protein: CARGDPDTDTQYF
V gene: TRBV28; J gene: TRBJ2-1; clone size: NA; D gene: NA; CDR3 DNA: TGTGCCAGCAGTCCTGGGGGGTGGTCAGTCAATGAGCAGTTCTTC; CDR3 protein: CASSPGGWSVNEQFF
V gene: TRBV18; J gene: TRBJ1-5; clone size: NA; D gene: NA; CDR3 DNA: TGTGCCAGCTCACCGGACACCAATCAGCCCCAGCATTTT; CDR3 protein: CASSPDTNQPQHF
V gene: TRBV11-2; J gene: TRBJ2-5; clone size: NA; D gene: TRBD1; CDR3 DNA: TGTGCCAGCAGCTTACAGACAGGGATTGTGGAGACCCAGTACTTC; CDR3 protein: CASSLQTGIVETQYF
V gene: TRBV7-8; J gene: TRBJ2-1; clone size: many; D gene: NA; CDR3 DNA: TGTGCCAGCAGCTTAGCGCGGGCCGTCTACAATGAGCAGTTCTTC; CDR3 protein: CASSLARAVYNEQFF
V gene: TRBV19; J gene: TRBJ1-5; clone size: few; D gene: TRBD1; CDR3 DNA: TGTGCCAGTAGAGGGACAGGGAATCAGCCCCAGCATTTT; CDR3 protein: CASRGTGNQPQHF
V gene: TRBV2; J gene: TRBJ1-5; clone size: NA; D gene: NA; CDR3 DNA: TGTGCCAGCAGCGAAGATTTAGGGCAGCCCCAGCATTTT; CDR3 protein: CASSEDLGQPQHF
V gene: TRBV5-1; J gene: TRBJ2-3; clone size: NA; D gene: NA; CDR3 DNA: TGCGCCAGCAGCTCCGGCCTCGGGGGTACGCAGTATTTT; CDR3 protein: CASSSGLGGTQYF
V gene: TRBV7-8; J gene: TRBJ1-5; clone size: NA; D gene: NA; CDR3 DNA: TGTGCCAGCAGCTTATATCTCTTAAGAAACGGGGGGGCGCATCAGCCCCAGCATTTT; CDR3 protein: CASSLYLLRNGGAHQPQHF
V gene: TRBV6-6; J gene: TRBJ2-7; clone size: NA; D gene: NA; CDR3 DNA: TGTGCCTCGGGCGGGACGAGCTCCTACGAGCAGTACTTC; CDR3 protein: CASGGTSSYEQYF
V gene: TRBV11-2; J gene: TRBJ2-1; clone size: NA; D gene: TRBD2; CDR3 DNA: TGTGCCAGCAGCTTGAGCGGGAGGGCTTTCAATGAGCAGTTCTTC; CDR3 protein: CASSLSGRAFNEQFF
V gene: TRBV4-1; J gene: TRBJ2-5; clone size: NA; D gene: NA; CDR3 DNA: TGCGCCAGCAGCCAAGCGGGACCCCAAGAGACCCAGTACTTC; CDR3 protein: CASSQAGPQETQYF
V gene: TRBV2; J gene: TRBJ2-6; clone size: once; D gene: NA; CDR3 DNA: TGTGCCAGCAGTCGAGGGTCCCCCTCTGGGGCCAACGTCCTGACTTTC; CDR3 protein: CASSRGSPSGANVLTF
V gene: TRBV4-1; J gene: TRBJ1-5; clone size: NA; D gene: TRBD1; CDR3 DNA: TGCGCCAGCAGCTCGGCTCCCTACGGGACAGGGCCGGGTCAGCCCCAGCATTTT; CDR3 protein: CASSSAPYGTGPGQPQHF
V gene: TRBV9; J gene: TRBJ2-1; clone size: NA; D gene: NA; CDR3 DNA: TGTGCCAGCAGCAGCGGGACAGCAGGGAATGAGCAGTTCTTC; CDR3 protein: CASSSGTAGNEQFF
V gene: TRBV19; J gene: TRBJ2-6; clone size: once; D gene: NA; CDR3 DNA: TGTGCCAGTAAAGTCCTAAACTCTGGGGCCAACGTCCTGACTTTC; CDR3 protein: CASKVLNSGANVLTF
V gene: TRBV6-6; J gene: TRBJ1-5; clone size: once; D gene: NA; CDR3 DNA: TGTGCCAGCAGTTACAAAACAGGCCCTCGGCCCCAGCATTTT; CDR3 protein: CASSYKTGPRPQHF
V gene: TRBV27; J gene: TRBJ2-1; clone size: few; D gene: NA; CDR3 DNA: TGTGCCAGCAGTCCTACGCGGGAACCCAATGAGCAGTTCTTC; CDR3 protein: CASSPTREPNEQFF
V gene: TRBV5-1; J gene: TRBJ2-1; clone size: NA; D gene: NA; CDR3 DNA: TGCGCCAGCAGCTTGGATGGCCACGCCACCTACAATGAGCAGTTCTTC; CDR3 protein: CASSLDGHATYNEQFF
V gene: TRBV18; J gene: TRBJ2-3; clone size: few; D gene: TRBD2; CDR3 DNA: TGTGCCAGCTCACCGCGGACTAGCGGGGTTCAATTAGATACGCAGTATTTT; CDR3 protein: CASSPRTSGVQLDTQYF
V gene: TRBV9; J gene: TRBJ2-7; clone size: once; D gene: NA; CDR3 DNA: TGTGCCAGCAGCGTAGACGCATCAAGCTCCTACGAGCAGTACTTC; CDR3 protein: CASSVDASSSYEQYF
V gene: TRBV11-2; J gene: TRBJ2-3; clone size: NA; D gene: TRBD2; CDR3 DNA: TGTGCCAGCAGAATGGTATCGGAGCGCGGGGGTACGCAGTATTTT; CDR3 protein: CASRMVSERGGTQYF
V gene: TRBV11-2; J gene: TRBJ1-2; clone size: NA; D gene: NA; CDR3 DNA: TGTGCCAGCAGCTTAGACCGGGGAAACTATGGCTACACCTTC; CDR3 protein: CASSLDRGNYGYTF
V gene: TRBV6-5; J gene: TRBJ1-2; clone size: many; D gene: NA; CDR3 DNA: TGTGCCAGCAGTACCTTGGACCGAGTCTATGGCTACACCTTC; CDR3 protein: CASSTLDRVYGYTF
V gene: TRBV6-6; J gene: TRBJ2-5; clone size: once; D gene: NA; CDR3 DNA: TGTGCCAGCAGTTACATGATCTCGCGGGGACAAGAGACCCAGTACTTC; CDR3 protein: CASSYMISRGQETQYF
V gene: TRBV6-1; J gene: TRBJ1-4; clone size: NA; D gene: NA; CDR3 DNA: TGTGCCAGCAGTGAAGTATCGGGGCCAGGGGAAAAACTGTTTTTT; CDR3 protein: CASSEVSGPGEKLFF
V gene: TRBV7-2; J gene: TRBJ1-5; clone size: many; D gene: NA; CDR3 DNA: TGTGCCAGCAGCGAGAGAGGTCACCCCAATCAGCCCCAGCATTTT; CDR3 protein: CASSERGHPNQPQHF
V gene: TRBV13; J gene: TRBJ1-3; clone size: NA; D gene: TRBD1; CDR3 DNA: TGTGCCAGCAGCTTTTACAGGGGGAGAGGAAACACCATATATTTT; CDR3 protein: CASSFYRGRGNTIYF
V gene: TRBV7-6; J gene: TRBJ2-7; clone size: NA; D gene: NA; CDR3 DNA: TGTGCCAGCAGCCCCCTAGCCGCAGGCACCTACGAGCAGTACTTC; CDR3 protein: CASSPLAAGTYEQYF
V gene: TRBV9; J gene: TRBJ2-2; clone size: NA; D gene: NA; CDR3 DNA: TGTGCCAGCAGCACCCCTCAGGGGCCCAATACCGGGGAGCTGTTTTTT; CDR3 protein: CASSTPQGPNTGELFF
V gene: TRBV10-1; J gene: TRBJ2-5; clone size: NA; D gene: TRBD2; CDR3 DNA: TGCGCCAGCAGTGAGTCGACTAGCGGGAGGAAGTACTTC; CDR3 protein: CASSESTSGRKYF
V gene: TRBV25-1; J gene: TRBJ2-2; clone size: NA; D gene: TRBD1; CDR3 DNA: TGTGCCAGCAGTGTGGGACAGGGAGGTTCTAGTTTGGCGCTGTTTTTT; CDR3 protein: CASSVGQGGSSLALFF
V gene: TRBV18; J gene: TRBJ1-4; clone size: many; D gene: NA; CDR3 DNA: TGTGCCAGCTCACCAAGGCAGGTTGAAAATGAAAAACTGTTTTTT; CDR3 protein: CASSPRQVENEKLFF
V gene: TRBV5-6; J gene: TRBJ1-2; clone size: NA; D gene: TRBD1; CDR3 DNA: TGTGCCAGCAGCTCAGACAGGGTTTATGGCTACACCTTC; CDR3 protein: CASSSDRVYGYTF